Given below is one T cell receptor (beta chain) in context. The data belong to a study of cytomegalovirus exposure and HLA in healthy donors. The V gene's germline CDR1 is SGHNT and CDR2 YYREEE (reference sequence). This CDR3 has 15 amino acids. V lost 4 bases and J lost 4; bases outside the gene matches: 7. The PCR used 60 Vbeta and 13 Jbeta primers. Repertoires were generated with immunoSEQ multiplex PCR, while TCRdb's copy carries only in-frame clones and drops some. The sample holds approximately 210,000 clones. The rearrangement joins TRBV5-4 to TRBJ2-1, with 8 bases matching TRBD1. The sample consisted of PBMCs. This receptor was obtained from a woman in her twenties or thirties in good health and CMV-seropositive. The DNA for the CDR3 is TGTGCCAGCAGCCGGACCGGGACAGGATACAATGAGCAGTTCTTC. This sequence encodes CASSRTGTGYNEQFF.